This is a list of T cell receptor beta chains from one sample in a study of blood T cell repertoires in COVID-19. Generated by immunoSEQ multiplex PCR, the TCRdb table keeps only in-frame clones and is missing some. The data contain around 320,000 clones, 90% of them singletons. What was sequenced was PBMCs or T cells enriched from blood (not recorded which). Receptors were obtained from a woman aged 25 to 39 who had been exposed to COVID-19. Both conserved end residues are part of each CDR3. Each record gives: J gene, clone size, D gene, V gene, CDR3 DNA, CDR3 protein. D genes are given only for firm matches. Not all rows give a size; the values are once, few, many and, for expanded clones, a class.

TRBJ2-5 | . | . | TRBV11-2 | TGTGCCAGCAGCACTAGGGACCAAGAGACCCAGTACTTC | CASSTRDQETQYF
TRBJ2-7 | . | TRBD1 | TRBV4-3 | TGCGCCAGCAGCCGTGCCGGGACAGGGTCCTACGAGCAGTACTTC | CASSRAGTGSYEQYF
TRBJ1-2 | . | TRBD1 | TRBV13 | TGTGCCAGCACCACAGTGGGGCAGGGGGCCCACTATGGCTACACCTTC | CASTTVGQGAHYGYTF
TRBJ1-1 | . | TRBD1 | TRBV7-9 | TGTGCCAGCAGCCTTGAGGGGGCGCCGAGAGCTTTCTTT | CASSLEGAPRAFF
TRBJ1-1 | . | TRBD1 | TRBV6-5 | TGTGCCAGCAACCTCCTCGGACAGGGCGTCACTGAAGCTTTCTTT | CASNLLGQGVTEAFF
TRBJ2-1 | once | TRBD1 | TRBV5-1 | TGCGCCAGCAGCCCCGGACAGGAAATCAATGAGCAGTTCTTC | CASSPGQEINEQFF
TRBJ1-6 | once | TRBD1 | TRBV2 | TGTGCCACCAAGGAGGGGGCTGATTCACCCCTCCACTTT | CATKEGADSPLHF
TRBJ2-2 | . | . | TRBV5-1 | TGCGCCAGCAGCGACTCCCGGGAGCTGTTTTTT | CASSDSRELFF
TRBJ1-2 | . | . | TRBV13 | TGTGCCAGCAGCTTAGGTTGGAGTGGCTACACCTTC | CASSLGWSGYTF
TRBJ1-2 | once | . | TRBV3-1/TRBV3-2 | TGTGCCAGCAGCCAATATTCGGACAGCTATGGCTACACCTTC | CASSQYSDSYGYTF
TRBJ1-2 | . | TRBD1 | TRBV2 | TGTGCCAGCAGTTCCGGGACAGCTTATGGCTACACCTTC | CASSSGTAYGYTF
TRBJ1-6 | once | . | TRBV5-4 | TGTGCCAGCAGCTCGAACAGGGTCGCTTCACCCCTCCACTTT | CASSSNRVASPLHF
TRBJ1-3 | . | . | TRBV7-2 | TGTGCCAGCAGCTCGCATAACCAACGGGACACCATATATTTT | CASSSHNQRDTIYF
TRBJ2-3 | . | . | TRBV6-5 | TGTGCCAGCGGCGACAGAAGCACAGATACGCAGTATTTT | CASGDRSTDTQYF
TRBJ1-2 | . | TRBD1 | TRBV7-6 | TGTGCCAGCAGCTTAGAGGGACAGGGGGCCTATGGCTACACCTTC | CASSLEGQGAYGYTF
TRBJ2-7 | . | TRBD2 | TRBV13 | TGTGCCAGCACCTCTACGACTAGCGGGGCGGACGAGCAGTACTTC | CASTSTTSGADEQYF
TRBJ2-1 | . | . | TRBV4-2 | TGTGCCAGCAGCCAAGATAGGGCGGGAAACTACAATGAGCAGTTCTTC | CASSQDRAGNYNEQFF
TRBJ1-2 | . | TRBD1 | TRBV2 | TGTGCCAGCAGCCGGACAGGACCCCCAATCAAGTATGGCTACACCTTC | CASSRTGPPIKYGYTF
TRBJ1-5 | . | . | TRBV24-1 | TGTGCCACCAGTGAAACTTATAGCAATCAGCCCCAGCATTTT | CATSETYSNQPQHF
TRBJ1-1 | . | . | TRBV18 | TGTGCCAGCTCACCGACGTGGTTACAGGGGAACACTGAAGCTTTCTTT | CASSPTWLQGNTEAFF
TRBJ1-5 | . | TRBD1 | TRBV6-1 | TGTGCGAGCAGTGAACTAAGCCAGGGGGCCGGACAGCCCCAGCATTTT | CASSELSQGAGQPQHF
TRBJ1-5 | . | . | TRBV6-2/TRBV6-3 | TGTGCCAGCAGTTACGGGGGGGTGGATCAGCCCCAGCATTTT | CASSYGGVDQPQHF
TRBJ1-6 | . | . | TRBV3-1/TRBV3-2 | TGTGCCAGCAGCCAAGGGGGGCAAGGGCCCCTCCACTTT | CASSQGGQGPLHF
TRBJ2-3 | few | TRBD2 | TRBV5-1 | TGCGCCAGCAGCTTGGCCGGGACTAGGGGTTTCGATACGCAGTATTTT | CASSLAGTRGFDTQYF
TRBJ2-2 | once | TRBD2 | TRBV6-2/TRBV6-3 | TGTGCCAGCAGTTACTCGGGCGGGGGAGGCACCGGGGAGCTGTTTTTT | CASSYSGGGGTGELFF
TRBJ1-6 | . | . | TRBV11-2 | TGTGCCAGCAGCTTAGCCCCGGACGTCGGGAGGCCCCTCCACTTT | CASSLAPDVGRPLHF
TRBJ1-6 | . | . | TRBV9 | TGTGCCAGCAGCGCCGCAGGTAATGAAGGATCACCCCTCCACTTT | CASSAAGNEGSPLHF
TRBJ1-2 | . | . | TRBV3-1/TRBV3-2 | TGTGCCAGCAGCCACGTTACAGACTATGGCTACACCTTC | CASSHVTDYGYTF
TRBJ1-1 | . | . | TRBV6-5 | TGTGCCAGCAGTCGTGGTGAAGGGGCTGAAGCTTTCTTT | CASSRGEGAEAFF
TRBJ2-7 | . | TRBD1 | TRBV19 | TGTGCCAGTAGAATGGACACAGGGGGCCTACCCTACGAGCAGTACTTC | CASRMDTGGLPYEQYF
TRBJ1-2 | . | . | TRBV2 | TGTGCCAGCAGTGGGGTCAGGCAGAACTATGGCTACACCTTC | CASSGVRQNYGYTF
TRBJ1-1 | once | . | TRBV6-5 | TGTGCCAGCAGTTACTCTAAAGGGGATAACACTGAAGCTTTCTTT | CASSYSKGDNTEAFF
TRBJ2-1 | . | TRBD1 | TRBV11-3 | TGTGCCAGCAGCCATGGTAGGGGGCCCGGGGTTGAGCAGTTCTTC | CASSHGRGPGVEQFF
TRBJ1-1 | . | . | TRBV2 | TGTGCCAGGGGGGGAAGTTCTGAAGCTTTCTTT | CARGGSSEAFF
TRBJ2-6 | . | TRBD2 | TRBV4-1 | TGCGCCAGCAGCCAAAATTTCTTGGGACTAGGGGCCAACGTCCTGACTTTC | CASSQNFLGLGANVLTF
TRBJ2-7 | . | . | TRBV28 | TGTGCCAGCAGTTTAGATGGCGGCTACGAGCAGTACTTC | CASSLDGGYEQYF
TRBJ1-6 | . | TRBD1 | TRBV2 | TGTGCCAGCAGTTGGACAGGGCCTCCGAATTCACCCCTCCACTTT | CASSWTGPPNSPLHF